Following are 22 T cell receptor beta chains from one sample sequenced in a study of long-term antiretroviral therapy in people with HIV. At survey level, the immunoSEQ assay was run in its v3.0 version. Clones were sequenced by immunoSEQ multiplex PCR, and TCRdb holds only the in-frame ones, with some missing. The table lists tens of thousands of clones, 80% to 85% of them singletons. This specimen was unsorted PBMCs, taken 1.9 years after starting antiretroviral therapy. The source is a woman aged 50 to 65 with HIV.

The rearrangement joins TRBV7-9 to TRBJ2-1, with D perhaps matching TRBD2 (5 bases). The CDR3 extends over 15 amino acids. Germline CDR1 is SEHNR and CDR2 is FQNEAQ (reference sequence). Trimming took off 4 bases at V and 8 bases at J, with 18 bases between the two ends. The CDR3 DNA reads TGTGCCAGCAGCTCCGATAGGATGACTAACCATGAGCAGTTCTTC. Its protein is CASSSDRMTNHEQFF.

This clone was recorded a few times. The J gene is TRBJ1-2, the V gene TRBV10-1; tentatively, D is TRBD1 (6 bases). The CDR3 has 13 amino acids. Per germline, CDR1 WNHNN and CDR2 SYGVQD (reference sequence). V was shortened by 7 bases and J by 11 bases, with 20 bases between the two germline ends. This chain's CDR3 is CASMGGADQEYTF. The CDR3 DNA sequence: TGCGCCAGCATGGGGGGCGCGGATCAAGAGTACACCTTC.

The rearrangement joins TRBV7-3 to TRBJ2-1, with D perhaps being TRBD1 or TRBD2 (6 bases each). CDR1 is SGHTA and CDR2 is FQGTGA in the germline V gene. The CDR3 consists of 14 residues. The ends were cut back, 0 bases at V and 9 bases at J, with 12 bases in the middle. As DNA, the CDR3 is TGTGCCAGCAGCTTAACACAGGGCGGGGTTGAGCAGTTCTTC. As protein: CASSLTQGGVEQFF.

This chain's CDR3 is CAIKPSGGPSTDTQYF. The CDR3 DNA follows: TGTGCCATCAAGCCTAGCGGGGGCCCTAGCACAGATACGCAGTATTTT. This rearrangement joins TRBV10-3 to TRBJ2-3; 10 nucleotides line up with TRBD2. The CDR3 extends over 16 amino acids. V shed 7 bases and J 0 bases; nucleotides not matched to a gene: 7. Germline lookup yields CDR1 ENHRY and CDR2 SYGVKD.

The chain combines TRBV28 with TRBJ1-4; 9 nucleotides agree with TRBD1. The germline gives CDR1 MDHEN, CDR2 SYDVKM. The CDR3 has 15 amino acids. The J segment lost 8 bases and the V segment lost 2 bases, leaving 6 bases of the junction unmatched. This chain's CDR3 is CASSLRGTGIEKLFF. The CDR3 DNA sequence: TGTGCCAGCAGTTTAAGGGGGACAGGGATCGAAAAACTGTTTTTT.

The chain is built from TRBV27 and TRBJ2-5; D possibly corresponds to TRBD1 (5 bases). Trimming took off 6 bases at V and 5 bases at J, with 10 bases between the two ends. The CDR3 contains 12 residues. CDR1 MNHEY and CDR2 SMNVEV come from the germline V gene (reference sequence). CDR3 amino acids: CASSRAGETQYF. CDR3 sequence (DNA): TGTGCCAGCAGCAGGGCCGGGGAGACCCAGTACTTC.

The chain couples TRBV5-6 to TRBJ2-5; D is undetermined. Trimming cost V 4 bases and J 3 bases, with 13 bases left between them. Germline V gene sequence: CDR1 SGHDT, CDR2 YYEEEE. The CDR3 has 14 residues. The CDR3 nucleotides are TGTGCCAGCAGCCACTCCGCCGGCGAAGAGACCCAGTACTTC. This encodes CASSHSAGEETQYF. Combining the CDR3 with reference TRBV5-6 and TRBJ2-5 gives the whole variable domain DAGVTQSPTHLIKTRGQQVTLRCSPKSGHDTVSWYQQALGQGPQFIFQYYEEEERQRGNFPDRFSGHQFPNYSSELNVNALLLGDSALYLCASSHSAGEETQYFGPGTRLLVL.

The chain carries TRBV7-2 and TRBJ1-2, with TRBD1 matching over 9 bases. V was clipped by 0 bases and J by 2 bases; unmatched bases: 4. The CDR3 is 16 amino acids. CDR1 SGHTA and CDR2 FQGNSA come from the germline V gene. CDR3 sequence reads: CASSLAGTGKNYGYTF. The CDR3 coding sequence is TGTGCCAGCAGCTTAGCTGGGACAGGGAAAAACTATGGCTACACCTTC.

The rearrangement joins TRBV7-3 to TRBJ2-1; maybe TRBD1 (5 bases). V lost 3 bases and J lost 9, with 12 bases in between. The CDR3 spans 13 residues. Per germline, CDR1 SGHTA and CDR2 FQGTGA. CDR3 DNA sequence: TGTGCCAGCAGCTTGGTCTTGGGGCGTGAGCAGTTCTTC. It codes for CASSLVLGREQFF.

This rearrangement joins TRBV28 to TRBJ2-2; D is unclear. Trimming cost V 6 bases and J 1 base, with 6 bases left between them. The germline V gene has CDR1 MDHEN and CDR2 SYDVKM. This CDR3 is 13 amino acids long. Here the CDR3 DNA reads TGTGCCAGCAGCATAGAGAACACCGGGGAGCTGTTTTTT. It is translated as CASSIENTGELFF.

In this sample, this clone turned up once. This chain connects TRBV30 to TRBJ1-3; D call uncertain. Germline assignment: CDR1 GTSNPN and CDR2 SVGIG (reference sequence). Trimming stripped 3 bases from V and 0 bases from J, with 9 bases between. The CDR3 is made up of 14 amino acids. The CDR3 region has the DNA TGTGCCTGGAGCCAGGACCCCTCTGGAAACACCATATATTTT. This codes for CAWSQDPSGNTIYF.

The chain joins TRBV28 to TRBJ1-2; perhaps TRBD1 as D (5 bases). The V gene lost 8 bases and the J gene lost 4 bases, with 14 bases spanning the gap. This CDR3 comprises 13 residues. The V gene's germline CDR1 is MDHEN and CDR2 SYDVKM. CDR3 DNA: TGTGCCAGCGGGGGATCTCGCCCCTATGGCTACACCTTC. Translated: CASGGSRPYGYTF.

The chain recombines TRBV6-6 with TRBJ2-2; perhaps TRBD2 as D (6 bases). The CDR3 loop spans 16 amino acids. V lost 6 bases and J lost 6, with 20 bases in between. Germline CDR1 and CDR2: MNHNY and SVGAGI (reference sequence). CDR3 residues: CASRPPGGANPGELFF. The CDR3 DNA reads TGTGCCAGCAGGCCCCCTGGCGGGGCTAATCCCGGGGAGCTGTTTTTT.

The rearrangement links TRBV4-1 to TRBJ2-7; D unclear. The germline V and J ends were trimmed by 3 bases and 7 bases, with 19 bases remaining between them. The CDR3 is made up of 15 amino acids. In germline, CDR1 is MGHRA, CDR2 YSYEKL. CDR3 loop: CASSHSWTTREEQYF. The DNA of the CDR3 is TGCGCCAGCAGCCACTCCTGGACCACGCGTGAGGAGCAGTACTTC.

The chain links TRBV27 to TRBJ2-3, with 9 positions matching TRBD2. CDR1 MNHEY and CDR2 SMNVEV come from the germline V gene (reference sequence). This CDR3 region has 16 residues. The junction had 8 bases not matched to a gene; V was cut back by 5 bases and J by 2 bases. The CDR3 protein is CASSEVAGAYTDTQYF. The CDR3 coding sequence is TGTGCCAGCAGTGAGGTAGCGGGGGCCTACACAGATACGCAGTATTTT.

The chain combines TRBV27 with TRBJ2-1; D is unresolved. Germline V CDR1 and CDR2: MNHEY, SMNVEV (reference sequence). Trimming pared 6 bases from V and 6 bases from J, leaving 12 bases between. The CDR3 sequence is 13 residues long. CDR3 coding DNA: TGTGCCAGCAGGGGCTGGTACAGCAATGAGCAGTTCTTC. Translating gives CASRGWYSNEQFF.

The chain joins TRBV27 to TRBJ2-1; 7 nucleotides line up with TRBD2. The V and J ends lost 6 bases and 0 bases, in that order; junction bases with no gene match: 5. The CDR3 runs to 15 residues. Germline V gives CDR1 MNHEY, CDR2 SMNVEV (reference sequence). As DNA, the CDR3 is TGTGCCAGCAGCAAAGCGGGGAGCTCCTACAATGAGCAGTTCTTC. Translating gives CASSKAGSSYNEQFF.

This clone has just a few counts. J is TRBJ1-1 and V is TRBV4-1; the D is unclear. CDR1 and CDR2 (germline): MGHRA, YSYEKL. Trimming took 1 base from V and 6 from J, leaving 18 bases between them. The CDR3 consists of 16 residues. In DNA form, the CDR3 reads TGCGCCAGCAGCCAAGGCATTCTTCTCATTGAGGCTGAAGCTTTCTTT. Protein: CASSQGILLIEAEAFF.

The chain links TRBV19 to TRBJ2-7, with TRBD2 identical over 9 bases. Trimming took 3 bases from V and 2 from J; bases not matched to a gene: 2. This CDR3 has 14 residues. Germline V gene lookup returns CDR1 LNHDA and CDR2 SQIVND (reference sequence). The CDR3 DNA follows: TGTGCCAGTAGTATGGCTAGCGGGGCCTACGAGCAGTACTTC. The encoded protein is CASSMASGAYEQYF.

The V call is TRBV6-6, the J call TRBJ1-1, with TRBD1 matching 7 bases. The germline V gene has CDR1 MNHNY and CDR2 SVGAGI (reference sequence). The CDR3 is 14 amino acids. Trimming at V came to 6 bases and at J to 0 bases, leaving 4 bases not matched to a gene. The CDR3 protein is CASRRQGLNTEAFF. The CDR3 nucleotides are TGTGCCAGCAGAAGACAGGGTTTGAACACTGAAGCTTTCTTT.

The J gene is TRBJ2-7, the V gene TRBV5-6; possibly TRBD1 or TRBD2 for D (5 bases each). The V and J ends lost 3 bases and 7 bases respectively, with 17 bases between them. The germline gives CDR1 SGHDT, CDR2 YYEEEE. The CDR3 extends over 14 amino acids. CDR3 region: CASSSGLWVFEQYF. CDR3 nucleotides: TGTGCCAGCAGCTCGGGGCTCTGGGTCTTTGAGCAGTACTTC.

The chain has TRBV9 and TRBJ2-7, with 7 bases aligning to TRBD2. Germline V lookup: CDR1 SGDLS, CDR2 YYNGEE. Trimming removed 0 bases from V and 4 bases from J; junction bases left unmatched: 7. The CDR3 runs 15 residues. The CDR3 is CASSVGGGADYEQYF. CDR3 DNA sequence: TGTGCCAGCAGCGTAGGGGGAGGGGCAGATTACGAGCAGTACTTC.